The rows below give T cell receptor beta chains drawn from one sample of a study of identical twins. TCRdb re-called the 5' RACE reads with MiXCR, one entry per CDR3 protein. The data show 1.5 million to 2 million distinct CDR3 sequences, around 33% seen once. The source material was cord blood. The receptor set was obtained from a newborn girl in good health. CDR3s include the opening cysteine and the closing phenylalanine or tryptophan. A D gene is named only where the DNA matches it firmly. Clone size, where shown, is once, few, many, or a class for clones that have expanded.

TGTGCCACCAGTGATCCTACGGGACTAGCGGGAGTTCTCGATGAGCAGTACTTC CATSDPTGLAGVLDEQYF TRBD2 TRBJ2-7 - TRBV24-1
TGTGCCAGCGGCCCTCCGGGGCACGAGCAGTACTTC CASGPPGHEQYF - TRBJ2-7 - TRBV7-9
TGTGCCAGTAGGGCAGGGCGCAATCAGCCCCAGCATTTT CASRAGRNQPQHF - TRBJ1-5 - TRBV19
TGTGCCAGCAGCCGACCCCAGGACGCTGAAGCTTTCTTT CASSRPQDAEAFF - TRBJ1-1 - TRBV3-1
TGTGCCAGCAGCCCGGACAGGGTCGGGAACACTGAAGCTTTCTTT CASSPDRVGNTEAFF TRBD1 TRBJ1-1 - TRBV5-6
TGTGCCAGCAGCGTCGATACTAGCGGGAGGTACCCCAGGGAGCAGTACTTC CASSVDTSGRYPREQYF TRBD2 TRBJ2-5 few TRBV9
TGTGCCAGCACCCGGACAGGCCCCAAGAAAACCCAGTACTTC CASTRTGPKKTQYF - TRBJ2-5 few TRBV21-1
TGCGCCAGCAGCATTAGCGGGAATGAGCAGTTCTTC CASSISGNEQFF TRBD2 TRBJ2-1 many TRBV5-1
TGTGCCAGCAGCTTGGGGACTAGCGGGGGCTATGAGCAGTTCTTC CASSLGTSGGYEQFF TRBD2 TRBJ2-1 - TRBV5-6
TGTGCCAGCAGCTTAGAACGATCCGGCAGTGCTCTTGGCTATGGCTACACCTTC CASSLERSGSALGYGYTF - TRBJ1-2 few TRBV11-2
TGTGCCAGCAGCCCTCAGGTCTGGGAGCAGTACTTC CASSPQVWEQYF - TRBJ2-7 - TRBV6-2/TRBV6-3